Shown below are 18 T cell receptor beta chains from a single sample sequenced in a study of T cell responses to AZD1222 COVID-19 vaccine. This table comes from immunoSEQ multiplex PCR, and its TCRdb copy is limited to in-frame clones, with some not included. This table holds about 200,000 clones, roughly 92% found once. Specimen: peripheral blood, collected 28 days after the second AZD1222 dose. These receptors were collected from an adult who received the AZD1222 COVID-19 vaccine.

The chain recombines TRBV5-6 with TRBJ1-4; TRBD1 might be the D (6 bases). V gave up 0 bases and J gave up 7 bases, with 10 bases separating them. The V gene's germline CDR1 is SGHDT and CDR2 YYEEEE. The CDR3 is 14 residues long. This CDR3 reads CASSLAGAGEKLFF. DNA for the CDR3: TGTGCCAGCAGCTTGGCGGGGGCGGGTGAAAAACTGTTTTTT. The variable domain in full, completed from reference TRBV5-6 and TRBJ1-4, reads DAGVTQSPTHLIKTRGQQVTLRCSPKSGHDTVSWYQQALGQGPQFIFQYYEEEERQRGNFPDRFSGHQFPNYSSELNVNALLLGDSALYLCASSLAGAGEKLFFGSGTQLSVL.

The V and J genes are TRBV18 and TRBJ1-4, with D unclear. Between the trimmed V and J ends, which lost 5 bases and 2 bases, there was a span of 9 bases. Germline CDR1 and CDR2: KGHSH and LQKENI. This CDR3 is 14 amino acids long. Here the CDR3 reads CASSVRATNEKLFF. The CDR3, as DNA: TGTGCCAGCTCAGTGAGGGCTACTAATGAAAAACTGTTTTTT.

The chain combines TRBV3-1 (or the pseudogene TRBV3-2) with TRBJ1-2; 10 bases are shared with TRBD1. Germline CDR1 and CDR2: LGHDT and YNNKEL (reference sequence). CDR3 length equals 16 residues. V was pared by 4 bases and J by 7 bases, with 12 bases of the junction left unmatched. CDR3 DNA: TGTGCCAGCAGCCTTAGGACAGGGGGGTACCCCCTTGGCTACACCTTC. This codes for CASSLRTGGYPLGYTF.

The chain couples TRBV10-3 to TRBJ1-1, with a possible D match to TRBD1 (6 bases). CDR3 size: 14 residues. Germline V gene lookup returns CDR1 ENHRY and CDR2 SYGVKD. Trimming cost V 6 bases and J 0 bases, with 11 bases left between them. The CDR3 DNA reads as TGTGCCATCAGAGAAGGGGGATTGAACACTGAAGCTTTCTTT. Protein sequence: CAIREGGLNTEAFF.

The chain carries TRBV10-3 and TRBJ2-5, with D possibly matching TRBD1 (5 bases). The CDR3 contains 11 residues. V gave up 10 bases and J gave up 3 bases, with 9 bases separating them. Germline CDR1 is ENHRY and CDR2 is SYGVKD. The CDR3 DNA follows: TGTGCCAGTCAGGGTGAAGAGACCCAGTACTTC. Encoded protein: CASQGEETQYF.

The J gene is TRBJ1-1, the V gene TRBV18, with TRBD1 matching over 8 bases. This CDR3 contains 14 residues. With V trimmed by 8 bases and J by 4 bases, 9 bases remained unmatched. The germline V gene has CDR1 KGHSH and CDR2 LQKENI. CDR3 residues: CASNPQGVGTEAFF. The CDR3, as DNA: TGTGCCAGCAACCCACAGGGGGTGGGCACTGAAGCTTTCTTT.

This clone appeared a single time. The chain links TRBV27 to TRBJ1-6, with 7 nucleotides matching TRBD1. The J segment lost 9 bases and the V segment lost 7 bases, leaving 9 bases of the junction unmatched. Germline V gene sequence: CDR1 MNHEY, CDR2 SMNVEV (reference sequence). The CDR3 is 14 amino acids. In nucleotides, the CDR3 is TGTGCCAGCAAGCGCGGGCAGGGGGGTTCACCCCTCCACTTT. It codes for CASKRGQGGSPLHF.

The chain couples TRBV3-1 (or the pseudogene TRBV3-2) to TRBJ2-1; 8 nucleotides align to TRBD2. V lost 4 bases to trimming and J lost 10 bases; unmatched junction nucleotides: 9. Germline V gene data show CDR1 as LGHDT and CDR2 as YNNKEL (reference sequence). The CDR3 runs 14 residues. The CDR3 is CASSLAGGLREQFF. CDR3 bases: TGTGCCAGCAGCCTGGCGGGGGGACTTCGGGAGCAGTTCTTC.

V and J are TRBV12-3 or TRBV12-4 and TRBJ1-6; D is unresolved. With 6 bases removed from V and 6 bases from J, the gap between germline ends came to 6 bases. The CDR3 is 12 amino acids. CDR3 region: CASRVVNSPLHF. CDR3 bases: TGTGCCAGCAGGGTCGTTAATTCACCCCTCCACTTT.

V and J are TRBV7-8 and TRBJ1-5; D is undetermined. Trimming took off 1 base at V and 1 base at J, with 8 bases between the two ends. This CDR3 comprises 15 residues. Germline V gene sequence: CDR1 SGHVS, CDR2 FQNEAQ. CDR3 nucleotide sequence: TGTGCCAGCAGCTTAGAGGGTTCGAGCAATCAGCCCCAGCATTTT. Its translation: CASSLEGSSNQPQHF.

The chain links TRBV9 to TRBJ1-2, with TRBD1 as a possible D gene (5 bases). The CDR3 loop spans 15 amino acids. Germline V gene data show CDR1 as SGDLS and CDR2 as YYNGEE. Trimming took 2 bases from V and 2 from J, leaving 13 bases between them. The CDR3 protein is CASSVSQGGNYGYTF. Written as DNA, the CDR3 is TGTGCCAGCAGCGTCTCGCAGGGTGGGAACTATGGCTACACCTTC.

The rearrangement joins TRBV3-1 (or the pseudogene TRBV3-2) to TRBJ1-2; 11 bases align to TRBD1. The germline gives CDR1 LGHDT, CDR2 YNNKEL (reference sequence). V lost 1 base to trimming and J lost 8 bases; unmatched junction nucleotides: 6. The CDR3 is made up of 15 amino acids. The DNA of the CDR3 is TGTGCCAGCAGCCAAGTAGGGACAGGGGGTTGGGGCTACACCTTC. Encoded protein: CASSQVGTGGWGYTF.

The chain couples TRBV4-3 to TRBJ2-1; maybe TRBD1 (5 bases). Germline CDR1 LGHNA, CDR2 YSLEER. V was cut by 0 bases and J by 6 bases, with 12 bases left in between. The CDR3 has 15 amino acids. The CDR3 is CASSQDGAGTNEQFF. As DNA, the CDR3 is TGCGCCAGCAGCCAAGATGGGGCAGGAACCAATGAGCAGTTCTTC.

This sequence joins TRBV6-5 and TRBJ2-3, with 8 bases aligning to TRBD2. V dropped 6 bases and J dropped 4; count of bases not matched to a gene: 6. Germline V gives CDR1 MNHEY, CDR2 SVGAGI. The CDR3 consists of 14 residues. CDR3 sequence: CASSPGLAADTQYF. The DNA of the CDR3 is TGTGCCAGCAGCCCAGGACTAGCAGCAGATACGCAGTATTTT.

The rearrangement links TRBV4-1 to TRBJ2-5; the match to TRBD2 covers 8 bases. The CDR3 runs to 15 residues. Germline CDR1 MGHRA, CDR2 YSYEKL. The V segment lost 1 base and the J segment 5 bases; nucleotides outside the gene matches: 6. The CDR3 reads CASSQGTRGGETQYF. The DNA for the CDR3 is TGCGCCAGCAGCCAAGGCACCCGGGGGGGGGAGACCCAGTACTTC.

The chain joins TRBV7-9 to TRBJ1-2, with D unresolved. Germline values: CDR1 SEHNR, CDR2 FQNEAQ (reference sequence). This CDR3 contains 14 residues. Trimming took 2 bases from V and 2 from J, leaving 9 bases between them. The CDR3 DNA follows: TGTGCCAGCAGCTTAACCCCACCCAACTATGGCTACACCTTC. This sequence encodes CASSLTPPNYGYTF.

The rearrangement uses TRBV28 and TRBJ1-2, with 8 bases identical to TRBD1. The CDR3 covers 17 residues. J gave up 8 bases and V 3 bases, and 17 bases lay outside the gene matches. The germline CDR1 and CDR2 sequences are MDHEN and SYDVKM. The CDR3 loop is CASSFRGRGHIASGYTF. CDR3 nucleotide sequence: TGTGCCAGCAGTTTTCGGGGCAGGGGGCACATAGCGTCGGGCTACACCTTC.

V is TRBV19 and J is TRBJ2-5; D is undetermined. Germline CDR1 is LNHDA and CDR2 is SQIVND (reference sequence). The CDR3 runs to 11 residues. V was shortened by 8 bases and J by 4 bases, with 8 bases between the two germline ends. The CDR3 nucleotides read TGTGCCAGTGGGTTTTTAGAGACCCAGTACTTC. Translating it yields CASGFLETQYF.